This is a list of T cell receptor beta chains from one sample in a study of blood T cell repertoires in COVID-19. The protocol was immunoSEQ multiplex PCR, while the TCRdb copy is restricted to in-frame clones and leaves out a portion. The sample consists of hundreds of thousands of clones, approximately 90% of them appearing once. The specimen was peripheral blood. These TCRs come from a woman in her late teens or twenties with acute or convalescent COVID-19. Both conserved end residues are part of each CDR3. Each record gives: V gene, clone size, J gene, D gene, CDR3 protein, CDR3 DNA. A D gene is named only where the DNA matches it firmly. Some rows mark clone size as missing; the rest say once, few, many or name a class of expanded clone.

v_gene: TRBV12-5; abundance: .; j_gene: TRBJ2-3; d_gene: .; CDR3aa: CASGLGQLSTDTQYF; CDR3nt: TGTGCTAGTGGTTTGGGACAGTTGAGCACAGATACGCAGTATTTT
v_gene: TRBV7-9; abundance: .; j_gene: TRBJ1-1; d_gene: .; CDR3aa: CASSLGLMNTEAFF; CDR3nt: TGTGCCAGCAGCTTAGGACTTATGAACACTGAAGCTTTCTTT
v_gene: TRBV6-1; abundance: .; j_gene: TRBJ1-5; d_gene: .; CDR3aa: CASSEGGEQPQHF; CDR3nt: TGTGCCAGCAGTGAAGGGGGGGAGCAGCCCCAGCATTTT
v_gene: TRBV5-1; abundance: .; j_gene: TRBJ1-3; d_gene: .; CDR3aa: CASSSATGLGNTIYF; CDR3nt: TGCGCCAGCAGCTCCGCTACAGGGCTCGGAAACACCATATATTTT
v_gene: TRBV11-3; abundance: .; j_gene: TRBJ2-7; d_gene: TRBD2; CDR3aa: CASSKYGGDRQYF; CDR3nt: TGTGCCAGCAGCAAGTACGGGGGGGATAGGCAGTACTTC
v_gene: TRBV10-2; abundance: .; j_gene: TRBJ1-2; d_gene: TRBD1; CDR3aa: CASTASGTAGGYTF; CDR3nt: TGCGCCAGCACTGCATCGGGGACAGCGGGTGGCTACACCTTC
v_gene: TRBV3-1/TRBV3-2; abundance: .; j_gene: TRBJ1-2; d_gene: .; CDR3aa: CASSPGGIAYGYTF; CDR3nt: TGTGCCAGCAGTCCTGGGGGGATCGCTTATGGCTACACCTTC
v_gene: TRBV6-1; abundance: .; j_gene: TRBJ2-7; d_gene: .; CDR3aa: CASSEADLARAYEQYF; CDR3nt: TGTGCCAGCAGTGAAGCGGACCTAGCGCGGGCCTACGAGCAGTACTTC
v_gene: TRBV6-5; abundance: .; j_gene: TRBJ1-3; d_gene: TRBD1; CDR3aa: CASARQGSSLNTIYF; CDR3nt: TGTGCCAGCGCCAGACAGGGGTCGTCCTTAAACACCATATATTTT
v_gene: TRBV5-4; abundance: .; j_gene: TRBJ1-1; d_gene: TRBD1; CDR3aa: CASSPLWGTGANTEAFF; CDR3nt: TGTGCCAGCAGCCCTCTTTGGGGGACAGGGGCGAACACTGAAGCTTTCTTT
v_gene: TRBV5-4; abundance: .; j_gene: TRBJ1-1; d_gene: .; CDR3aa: CASSLEAGGTEAFF; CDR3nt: TGTGCCAGCAGCTTGGAAGCGGGAGGGACTGAAGCTTTCTTT
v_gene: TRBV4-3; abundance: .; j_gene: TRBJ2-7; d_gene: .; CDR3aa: CASSQEVQGGSYEQYF; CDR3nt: TGCGCCAGCAGCCAAGAGGTCCAGGGGGGATCCTACGAGCAGTACTTC
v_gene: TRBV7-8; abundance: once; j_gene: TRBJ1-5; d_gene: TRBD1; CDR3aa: CASSLGQGAIQPQHF; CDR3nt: TGTGCCAGCAGCTTAGGACAGGGGGCTATTCAGCCCCAGCATTTT
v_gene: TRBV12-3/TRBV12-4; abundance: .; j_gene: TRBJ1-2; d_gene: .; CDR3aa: CASSLTPNYGYTF; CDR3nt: TGTGCCAGCAGTTTAACACCTAACTATGGCTACACCTTC
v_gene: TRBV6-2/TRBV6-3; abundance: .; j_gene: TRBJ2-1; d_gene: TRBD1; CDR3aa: CASSYGTGLYNEQFF; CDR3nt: TGTGCCAGCAGTTATGGGACAGGGCTCTACAATGAGCAGTTCTTC
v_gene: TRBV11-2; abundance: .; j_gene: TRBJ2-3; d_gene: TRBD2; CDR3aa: CASSLVTSPTDTQYF; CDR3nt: TGTGCCAGCAGCTTAGTGACTAGCCCCACAGATACGCAGTATTTT
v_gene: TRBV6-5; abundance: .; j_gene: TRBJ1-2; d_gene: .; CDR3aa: CASSSQSNYGYTF; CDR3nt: TGTGCCAGCAGCTCACAGAGTAACTATGGCTACACCTTC
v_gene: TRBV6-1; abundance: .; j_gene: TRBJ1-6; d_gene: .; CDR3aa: CASSEAWQDIAPLHF; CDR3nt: TGTGCCAGCAGTGAAGCGTGGCAGGATATTGCACCCCTCCACTTT
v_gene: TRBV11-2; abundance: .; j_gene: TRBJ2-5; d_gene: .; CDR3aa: CASSLARETQYF; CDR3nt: TGTGCCAGCAGCTTAGCTCGAGAGACCCAGTACTTC
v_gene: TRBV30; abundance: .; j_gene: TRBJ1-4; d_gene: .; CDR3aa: CAWSRDEKLFF; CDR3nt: TGTGCCTGGAGTAGAGATGAAAAACTGTTTTTT
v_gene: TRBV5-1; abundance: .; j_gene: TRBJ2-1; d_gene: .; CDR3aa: CASSLVGTDTYNEQFF; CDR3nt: TGCGCCAGCAGCTTGGTTGGGACTGATACCTACAATGAGCAGTTCTTC
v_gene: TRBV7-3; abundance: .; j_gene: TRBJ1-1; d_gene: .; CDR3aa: CASSPTDRLNTEAFF; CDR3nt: TGTGCCAGCAGCCCAACAGACAGACTGAACACTGAAGCTTTCTTT
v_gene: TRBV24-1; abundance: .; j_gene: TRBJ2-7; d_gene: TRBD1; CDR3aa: CATSGPDRANASYEQYF; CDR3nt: TGTGCCACCAGTGGCCCCGACAGGGCTAATGCCTCCTACGAGCAGTACTTC
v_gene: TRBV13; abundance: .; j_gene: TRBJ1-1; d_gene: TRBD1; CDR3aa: CATKRVRDRGMNTEAFF; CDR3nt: TGTGCCACCAAACGTGTACGGGACAGGGGTATGAACACTGAAGCTTTCTTT
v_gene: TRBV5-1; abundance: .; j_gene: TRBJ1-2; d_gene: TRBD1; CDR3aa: CASSPSLNRGHGYTF; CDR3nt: TGCGCCAGCAGCCCTTCCCTTAACAGGGGGCATGGCTACACCTTC
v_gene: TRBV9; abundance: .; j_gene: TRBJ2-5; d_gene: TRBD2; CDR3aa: CASSVDRLAGKETQYF; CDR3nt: TGTGCCAGCAGCGTAGACCGACTAGCGGGCAAAGAGACCCAGTACTTC
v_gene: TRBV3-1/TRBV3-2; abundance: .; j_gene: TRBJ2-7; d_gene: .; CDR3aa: CASSQGVISYEQYF; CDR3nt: TGTGCCAGCAGCCAAGGAGTCATCTCCTACGAGCAGTACTTC
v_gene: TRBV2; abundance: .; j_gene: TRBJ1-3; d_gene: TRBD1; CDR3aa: CASRGQGISGNTIYF; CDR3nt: TGTGCCAGCAGGGGACAGGGGATCTCTGGAAACACCATATATTTT
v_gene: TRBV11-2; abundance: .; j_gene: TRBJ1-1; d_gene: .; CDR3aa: CASSPRTLEAFF; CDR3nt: TGTGCCAGCAGCCCCCGGACTCTTGAAGCTTTCTTT
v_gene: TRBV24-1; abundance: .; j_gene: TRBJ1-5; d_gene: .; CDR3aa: CATSDRGGLGTQHF; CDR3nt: TGTGCCACCAGTGACCGGGGGGGGCTCGGGACCCAGCATTTT
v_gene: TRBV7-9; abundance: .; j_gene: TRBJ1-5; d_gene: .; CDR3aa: CASSLTAGGNQPQHF; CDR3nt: TGTGCCAGCAGCTTGACAGCTGGGGGCAATCAGCCCCAGCATTTT
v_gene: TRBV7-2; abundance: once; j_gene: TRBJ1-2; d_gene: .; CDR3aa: CASSLVLGTSTNYGYTF; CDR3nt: TGTGCCAGCAGCTTAGTTCTAGGGACTTCCACTAACTATGGCTACACCTTC
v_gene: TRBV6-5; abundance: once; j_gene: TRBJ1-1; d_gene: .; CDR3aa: CASSYEVVGTEAFF; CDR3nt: TGTGCCAGCAGTTACGAGGTCGTAGGAACTGAAGCTTTCTTT
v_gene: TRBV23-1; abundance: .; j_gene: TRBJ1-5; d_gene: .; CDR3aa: CASSQTDRFSNQPQHF; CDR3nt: TGCGCCAGCAGTCAGACCGACAGATTTAGCAATCAGCCCCAGCATTTT
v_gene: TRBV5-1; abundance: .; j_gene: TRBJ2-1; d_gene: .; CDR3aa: CASLPGVNYNEQFF; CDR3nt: TGCGCCAGCCTGCCAGGGGTTAACTACAATGAGCAGTTCTTC
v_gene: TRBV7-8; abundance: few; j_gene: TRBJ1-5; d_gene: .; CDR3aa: CASSSSGDGQPQHF; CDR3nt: TGTGCCAGCAGCTCATCAGGGGATGGGCAGCCCCAGCATTTT
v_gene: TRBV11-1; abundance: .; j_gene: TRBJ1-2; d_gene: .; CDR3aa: CASSLPGGPPLNGYTF; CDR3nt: TGTGCCAGCAGCCTCCCTGGAGGGCCACCATTAAATGGCTACACCTTC
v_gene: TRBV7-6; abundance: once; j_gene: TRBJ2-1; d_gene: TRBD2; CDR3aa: CASSGGLAGLSSYNEQFF; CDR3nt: TGTGCCAGCAGCGGCGGACTAGCGGGTTTAAGCTCCTACAATGAGCAGTTCTTC
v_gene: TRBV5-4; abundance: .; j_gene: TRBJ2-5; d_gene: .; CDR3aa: CASSLGGPGETQYF; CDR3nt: TGTGCCAGCAGCCTAGGGGGACCGGGGGAGACCCAGTACTTC
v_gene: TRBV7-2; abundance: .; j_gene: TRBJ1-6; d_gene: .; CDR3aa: CASSLGKVSLHF; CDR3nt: TGTGCCAGCAGCTTGGGCAAGGTATCCCTCCACTTT
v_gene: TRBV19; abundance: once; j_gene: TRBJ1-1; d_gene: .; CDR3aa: CASSDVGVQGAFF; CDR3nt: TGTGCCAGTAGCGACGTGGGAGTACAGGGAGCTTTCTTT
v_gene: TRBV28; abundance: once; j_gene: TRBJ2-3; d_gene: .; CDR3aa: CASSFARHQGGTDTQYF; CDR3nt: TGTGCCAGCAGTTTCGCCCGACATCAGGGCGGCACAGATACGCAGTATTTT